This T cell receptor beta chain was recorded in a study of T cell responses to AZD1222 COVID-19 vaccine (dated by TCRdb to the early 2020s). With respect to the entire study: AZD1222 recipients with second doses at about 4 weeks or about 12 weeks were pooled, because spike-specific TCR depth and breadth did not differ between schedules. A total of just over 230 trial participants underwent TCR sequencing, of whom 207 received two doses of AZD1222 and some 26 received two doses of the MenACWY control vaccine. Trial participants were enrolled by age into 18-55, 56-69 and 70-plus year subgroups, with about 150, 27 and 61 TCR-sequenced participants respectively.

Here V drops 3 bases and J drops 7 bases, and the junction holds 6 bases not matched to any gene. CDR1 and CDR2, per the germline V gene, are SGHAT and FQNNGV. From cysteine to phenylalanine, the CDR3 is 15 amino acids long. Just the 45-base CDR3 DNA is kept, in frame starting at base 1. On this clone itself: Its recognized antigen is unknown. No base-level quality is on record; no much larger clone is a single base apart.

In the paper's terms, the time point label means: baseline before first vaccination. Vaccinee samples came from UK trials COV001 and COV002, including a single-blind randomized controlled phase 2/3 trial of AZD1222 (ChAdOx1 nCoV-19) in healthy adults. For TCRbeta chain sequencing, PBMC samples were collected from trial participants at day 0 and at day 28 after the second dose. The CDR3 regions of human TCRbeta chains were analyzed by immunosequencing. Regarding the original processing steps: TCRs in the repertoires were matched against a reference library of SARS-CoV-2-specific TCRs that had been generated with the MIRA antigen-specificity platform. Breadth was defined as the fraction of unique TCRs that were SARS-CoV-2-associated. Depth was defined as the fraction of total T cells that were SARS-CoV-2-associated. Using the MIRA data, each spike-specific TCR was assigned both to the spike region to which the TCR was reactive and to a CD4 or CD8 class. Log10-transformed breadth and depth values were compared by one-way ANOVA with Sidak's multiple comparisons tests. TCRdb re-hosts the immuneACCESS table, in-frame sequences only. Its copies lack some clones; in the studies checked, an unresolved V gene accounts for under half of them, and the cause for the rest is not known. The D gene and trimming were derived from the DNA, and the V and J assignments and clone size from that table. The sample table lists more than 95,000 clones, about 87% of them with a count of one. 3.5% to 4.5% of the sample is taken by the ten largest.

Summary of the overall study and its limitations: Because no day 14 peak-response samples were available, repertoires were characterized only after the peak T cell response. After two AZD1222 doses, both the breadth and the depth of spike-specific TCRs were significantly higher than at day 0 and than in MenACWY recipients. Vaccine-associated CD4 TCRs spanned the whole spike protein, with dominant responses in regions 160-218 and 743-854. Conclusions about previously exposed vaccinees are limited, since just a handful of AZD1222 recipients were seropositive for SARS-CoV-2 at baseline. Reportedly, almost half of the unique spike-specific TCRs recognized epitopes lying outside the regions that are mutated in the B.1.351 and B.1.1.7 variants. Most participants were white British and females outnumbered males, and the authors suggested that clonal diversity may have been underestimated. In the small 56-69-year group, the increase in depth fell short of significance, most likely because of low power.

The input for sequencing was peripheral blood, taken on day 0 of AZD1222 vaccination. The rearrangement combines TRBV11-2 with TRBJ2-1; 10 bases in the middle match TRBD2. The receptor was isolated from an adult in good health. The CDR3 protein is CASSLSLAGANEQFF. At the DNA level, the sequence is TGTGCCAGCAGCTTGTCCCTAGCGGGAGCTAATGAGCAGTTCTTC.